Following are 17 T cell receptor beta chains from one sample sequenced in a study of Ad26.COV2.S vaccination and SARS-CoV-2 variants. Data came from immunoSEQ multiplex PCR; TCRdb stores just in-frame clones and leaves some out. This sample carries around 450,000 clones, 80% to 90% of them seen once, and the ten largest clones take 1.7%. Regarding treatment: roughly 18 received Ad26.COV2.S at low or high dose, single or two shots; several received placebo; per-sample allocation not given. Sampling happened 63 days after the first vaccine or placebo injection. Sequences were derived from peripheral blood, sampled in a trial of Ad26.COV2.S vaccine versus placebo. Every receptor here comes from a person aged 18-60 years who received the Ad26.COV2.S COVID-19 vaccine or a placebo.

The rearrangement links TRBV19 to TRBJ2-7, with D unclear. The V end lost 5 bases, the J end lost 3 bases, and 5 bases lay between the germline ends. The V gene's germline CDR1 is LNHDA and CDR2 SQIVND (reference sequence). The CDR3 has 11 residues. CDR3 loop: CASSSHYEQYF. The DNA of the CDR3 is TGTGCCAGTAGTTCCCACTACGAGCAGTACTTC.

This chain links TRBV2 with TRBJ2-7; possibly TRBD2 for D (5 bases). Trimming cost V 6 bases and J 11 bases, with 20 bases left between them. The CDR3 length is 13 residues. In germline, CDR1 is SNHLY, CDR2 FYNNEI. CDR3 sequence reads: CASSTVGGSWEYF. The CDR3 DNA follows: TGTGCCAGCAGCACAGTTGGAGGATCTTGGGAGTACTTC.

This rearrangement joins TRBV27 to TRBJ2-7; D is perhaps TRBD2 (6 bases). Germline CDR1 MNHEY, CDR2 SMNVEV (reference sequence). CDR3 size: 13 residues. V lost 7 bases to trimming and J lost 4 bases, with 14 bases between them. The CDR3 DNA follows: TGTGCCAGCACGAACGGGGGTTCGTACGAGCAGTACTTC. It yields the protein CASTNGGSYEQYF.

This clone came up once. The V call is TRBV6-1, the J call TRBJ1-2; D possibly corresponds to TRBD1 (5 bases). V lost 2 bases and J lost 4, with 17 bases in between. In germline, CDR1 is MNHNS, CDR2 SASEGT. This CDR3 has 16 residues. The CDR3: CASSERGARQPYGYTF. The DNA for the CDR3 is TGTGCCAGCAGTGAAAGAGGGGCCCGCCAGCCCTATGGCTACACCTTC.

The chain links TRBV5-1 to TRBJ2-1, with 7 bases matching TRBD2. The CDR3 covers 13 residues. V lost 1 base, J lost 6 bases, and 1 base stayed unmatched. Per germline, CDR1 SGHRS and CDR2 YFSETQ. The CDR3 region is CASSLPSGNEQFF. The CDR3, as DNA: TGCGCCAGCAGCTTGCCTAGCGGCAATGAGCAGTTCTTC.

J is TRBJ2-5 and V is TRBV7-9; unclear D gene. Germline V lookup: CDR1 SEHNR, CDR2 FQNEAQ (reference sequence). Trimming shortened V by 1 base and J by 1 base, and 7 bases separated the two germline ends. This CDR3 comprises 14 residues. CDR3 coding DNA: TGTGCCAGCAGCTTAGAGCTTATCCAAGAGACCCAGTACTTC. Protein sequence: CASSLELIQETQYF.

As concerns this clone: At the DNA level, this CDR3 is encoded by other sequences in the same sample as well. The chain carries TRBV2 and TRBJ1-1; no clear D. The V and J ends lost 0 bases and 1 base respectively, with 9 bases between them. Germline V gene sequence: CDR1 SNHLY, CDR2 FYNNEI. The CDR3 has 15 amino acids. CDR3 DNA sequence: TGTGCCAGCAGTGAAGCGCTTGGTGGGAACACTGAAGCTTTCTTT. This translates into CASSEALGGNTEAFF.

The V and J genes are TRBV18 and TRBJ2-1; TRBD1 matches at 7 bases. In germline, CDR1 is KGHSH, CDR2 LQKENI. The J segment lost 4 bases and the V segment lost 0 bases, leaving 3 bases of the junction unmatched. The CDR3 has 15 amino acids. The CDR3 DNA follows: TGTGCCAGCTCACCACCAGGGACAGTATACAATGAGCAGTTCTTC. Encoded protein: CASSPPGTVYNEQFF.

The CDR3 loop reads CASSLARSGANVLTF. The CDR3 DNA sequence: TGTGCCAGCAGCTTGGCCAGGTCTGGGGCCAACGTCCTGACTTTC. The chain couples TRBV5-4 to TRBJ2-6; D ambiguous. V lost 0 bases, J lost 1 base, and 5 bases lay in between. Germline CDR1 reads SGHNT; CDR2 reads YYREEE (reference sequence). CDR3 size: 15 residues.

The chain carries TRBV25-1 and TRBJ2-7, with D perhaps TRBD1 (6 bases). This CDR3 comprises 11 residues. V dropped 3 bases and J dropped 6 bases, with 6 bases sitting between them. Germline-derived CDR1 and CDR2 are MGHDK and SYGVNS. CDR3 nucleotides: TGTGCCAGCAGTGAGGGGGCCGAGCAGTACTTC. This translates into CASSEGAEQYF.

The chain links TRBV19 to TRBJ1-5; D possibly corresponds to TRBD1 (6 bases). Germline V gene data show CDR1 as LNHDA and CDR2 as SQIVND (reference sequence). V shed 6 bases and J shed 1 base, with 13 bases lying between them. This CDR3 is 15 amino acids long. This CDR3 is CASSTLGTSNQPQHF. DNA of the CDR3: TGTGCCAGTAGCACCCTTGGGACAAGCAATCAGCCCCAGCATTTT.

This chain joins TRBV12-2 and TRBJ1-5. TRBV12-2 is assigned pseudogene status. The CDR3 loop spans 16 amino acids. The CDR3 sequence is CASRLDHHYSNQPQHF. In DNA form, the CDR3 reads TGTGCAAGTCGCTTAGATCATCACTATAGCAATCAGCCCCAGCATTTT.

V usage is TRBV15 and J usage is TRBJ1-2; the D is unclear. Germline V gene data show CDR1 as LNHNV and CDR2 as YYDKDF (reference sequence). V lost 1 base, J lost 1 base, and 22 bases lay in between. The CDR3 has 19 amino acids. CDR3 loop: CATSRVRSGYLFNNYGYTF. The CDR3 DNA reads TGTGCCACCAGCAGAGTTCGGTCGGGATACCTTTTTAATAACTATGGCTACACCTTC.

The chain is built from TRBV7-9 and TRBJ2-2; 8 bases fit TRBD2. Germline V gene data show CDR1 as SEHNR and CDR2 as FQNEAQ (reference sequence). The CDR3 totals 16 residues. With V trimmed by 1 base and J by 3 bases, 4 bases remained unmatched. In DNA form, the CDR3 reads TGTGCCAGCAGCTTAGGACTAGCGCGGGACACCGGGGAGCTGTTTTTT. Residues: CASSLGLARDTGELFF.

The J gene is TRBJ1-2, the V gene TRBV7-9; D remains ambiguous. The CDR3 runs to 11 residues. CDR1 and CDR2 (germline): SEHNR, FQNEAQ (reference sequence). The ends were cut back, 5 bases at V and 6 bases at J, with 7 bases in the middle. In DNA, the CDR3 is TGTGCCAGCAGCCTAGGGAATGGCTACACCTTC. Its protein product is CASSLGNGYTF.

The chain employs TRBV7-9 and TRBJ1-1, with D possibly matching TRBD1 (5 bases). This CDR3 contains 14 residues. V lost 4 bases and J 1 base, leaving 10 bases between the germline ends. Germline CDR1 is SEHNR and CDR2 is FQNEAQ (reference sequence). The CDR3 region has the DNA TGTGCCAGCAGCTCCCAGACAGAGAACACTGAAGCTTTCTTT. Its translation is CASSSQTENTEAFF.

The rearrangement uses TRBV4-3 and TRBJ1-4, with 9 bases fitting TRBD1. Germline V gene sequence: CDR1 LGHNA, CDR2 YSLEER. V shed 4 bases, J shed 8 bases, and the junction held 8 bases outside the gene matches. The CDR3 has 15 amino acids. The CDR3 protein is CASSRQTGGREKLFF. CDR3 in DNA: TGCGCCAGCAGCCGCCAGACAGGGGGTCGAGAAAAACTGTTTTTT.